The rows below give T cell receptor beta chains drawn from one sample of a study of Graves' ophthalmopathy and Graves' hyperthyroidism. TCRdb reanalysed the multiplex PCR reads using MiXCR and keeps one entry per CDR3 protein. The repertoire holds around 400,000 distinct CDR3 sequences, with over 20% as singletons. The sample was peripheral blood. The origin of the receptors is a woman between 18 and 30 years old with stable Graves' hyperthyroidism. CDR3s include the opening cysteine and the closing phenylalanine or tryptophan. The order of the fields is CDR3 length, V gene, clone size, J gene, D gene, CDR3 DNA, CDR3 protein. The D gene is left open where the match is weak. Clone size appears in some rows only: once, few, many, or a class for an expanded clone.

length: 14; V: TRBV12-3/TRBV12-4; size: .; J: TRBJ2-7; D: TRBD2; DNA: TGTGCCAGCAGTTCAGATAGCGGGAGGTACGAGCAGTACTTC; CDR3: CASSSDSGRYEQYF
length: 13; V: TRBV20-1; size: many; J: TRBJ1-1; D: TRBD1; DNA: TGCAGTGCAGACAGGGGGCGCCGGGCTGAAGCTTTCTTT; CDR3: CSADRGRRAEAFF
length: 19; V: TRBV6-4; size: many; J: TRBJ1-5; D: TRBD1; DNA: TGTGCCAGCAATCTACAGGGGGCTAATTTTTTTGAGAGCAATCAGCCCCAGCATTTT; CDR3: CASNLQGANFFESNQPQHF
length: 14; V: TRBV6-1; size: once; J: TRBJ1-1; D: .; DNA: TGTGCCAGCAGTGGACAGTCCCGGAGGACTGAAGCTTTCTTT; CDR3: CASSGQSRRTEAFF
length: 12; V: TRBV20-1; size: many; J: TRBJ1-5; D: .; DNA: TGCAGTGCTAGAGAAGGGCCCCAGCCCCAGCATTTT; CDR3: CSAREGPQPQHF
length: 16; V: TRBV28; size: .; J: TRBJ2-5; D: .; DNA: TGTGCCAGCACCCCGCCCCTTGGGGATGAAAAAGAGACCCAGTACTTC; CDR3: CASTPPLGDEKETQYF
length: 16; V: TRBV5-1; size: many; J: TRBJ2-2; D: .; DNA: TGCGCCAGCAGCCGAGAGGACGATCTTAGCACCGGGGAGCTGTTTTTT; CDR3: CASSREDDLSTGELFF
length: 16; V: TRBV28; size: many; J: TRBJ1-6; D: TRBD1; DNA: TGTGCCAGCAGTTTAACCCCCGGGACAGGGCATTCACCCCTCCACTTT; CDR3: CASSLTPGTGHSPLHF
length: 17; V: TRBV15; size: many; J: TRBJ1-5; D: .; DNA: TGTGCCACCAGCACACCATTCCAGGGTGACGGAAAGCAGCCCCAGCATTTT; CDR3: CATSTPFQGDGKQPQHF
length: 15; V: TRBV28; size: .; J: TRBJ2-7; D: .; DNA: TGTGCCAGCAGTTCCGCAGGGGGGGGCATCGACGAGCAGTACTTC; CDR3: CASSSAGGGIDEQYF
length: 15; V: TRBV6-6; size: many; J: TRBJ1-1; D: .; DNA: TGTGCCAGCAGTAACCAACAGGGAGGGAACACTGAAGCTTTCTTT; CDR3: CASSNQQGGNTEAFF
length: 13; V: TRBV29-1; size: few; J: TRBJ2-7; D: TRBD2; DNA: TGCAGCGTTGCTGGACTAGCAATCCACGAGCAGTACTTC; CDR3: CSVAGLAIHEQYF
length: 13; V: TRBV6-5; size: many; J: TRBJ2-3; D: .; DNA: TGTGCCAGCAGTTACCCCACAACAGATACGCAGTATTTT; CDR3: CASSYPTTDTQYF
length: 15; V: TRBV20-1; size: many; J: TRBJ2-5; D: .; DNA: TGCAGTGCTCGACCTCCTAGCGCACCACCGGGGACCCAGTACTTC; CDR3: CSARPPSAPPGTQYF
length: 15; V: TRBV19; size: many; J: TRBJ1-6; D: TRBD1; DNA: TGTGCCAGTACCTCGGACAGGGGGCGTAATTCACCCCTCCACTTT; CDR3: CASTSDRGRNSPLHF
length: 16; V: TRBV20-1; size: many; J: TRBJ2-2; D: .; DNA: TGCAGTGCTAAACCTCAGGGTCTAGCACACACCGGGGAGCTGTTTTTT; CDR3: CSAKPQGLAHTGELFF
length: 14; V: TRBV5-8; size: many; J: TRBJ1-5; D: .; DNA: TGTGCCAGCAGCGTAGGACGGATCGATCAGCCCCAGCATTTT; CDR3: CASSVGRIDQPQHF
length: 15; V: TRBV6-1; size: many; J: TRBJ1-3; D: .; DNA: TGTGCCAGCAGTGAATCTCCCGGGCCTGGAAACACCATATATTTT; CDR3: CASSESPGPGNTIYF
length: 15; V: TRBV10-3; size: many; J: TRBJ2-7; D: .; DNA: TGTGCCATCAGGCGTACGCAGGGGAAGAATTACGAGCAGTACTTC; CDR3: CAIRRTQGKNYEQYF
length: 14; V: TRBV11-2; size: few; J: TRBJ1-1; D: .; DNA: TGTGCCAGCAGCTTAGTCCAGGAGGCCACTGAAGCTTTCTTT; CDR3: CASSLVQEATEAFF
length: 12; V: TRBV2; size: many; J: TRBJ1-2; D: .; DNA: TGTGCCAGCAGGGGAACCAACTATGGCTACACCTTC; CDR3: CASRGTNYGYTF
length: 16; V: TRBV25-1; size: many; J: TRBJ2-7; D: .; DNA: TGTGCCAGCAGTCCAACACCGGCAACAGCCTCCTACGAGCAGTACTTC; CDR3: CASSPTPATASYEQYF
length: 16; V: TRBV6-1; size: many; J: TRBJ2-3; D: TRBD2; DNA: TGTGCCAGCAGTGCCACTAGCGGGAGCCTCCCAGATACGCAGTATTTT; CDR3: CASSATSGSLPDTQYF
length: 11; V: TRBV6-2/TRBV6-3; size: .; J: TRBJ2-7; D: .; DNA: TGTGCCAGCGGGTGGGCCAACGAGCAGTACTTC; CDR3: CASGWANEQYF
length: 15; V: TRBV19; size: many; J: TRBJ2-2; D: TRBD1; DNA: TGTGCCAGTAAGCGACAGGGGCGAAACACCGGGGAGCTGTTTTTT; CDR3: CASKRQGRNTGELFF
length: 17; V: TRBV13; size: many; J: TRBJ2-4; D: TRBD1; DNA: TGTGCCAGCAGCTCCCTTCGGGGACAGGGTATCAAAAACATTCAGTACTTC; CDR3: CASSSLRGQGIKNIQYF
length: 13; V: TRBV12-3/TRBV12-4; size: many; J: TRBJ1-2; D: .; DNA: TGTGCCAGCAGCCTCCGGGAGACAGGTGGCTACACCTTC; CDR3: CASSLRETGGYTF
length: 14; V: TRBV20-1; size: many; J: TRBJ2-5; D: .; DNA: TGCAGTGCTTTCGATAGCGGCCGTCAAGAGACCCAGTACTTC; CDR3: CSAFDSGRQETQYF